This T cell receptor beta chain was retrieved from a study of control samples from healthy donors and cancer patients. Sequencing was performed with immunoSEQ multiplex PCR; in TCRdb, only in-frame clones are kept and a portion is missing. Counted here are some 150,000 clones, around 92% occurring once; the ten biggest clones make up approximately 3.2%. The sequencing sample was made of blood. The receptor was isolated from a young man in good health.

The CDR3 spells CASSFQGSGELFF. As DNA, the CDR3 is TGTGCCAGCAGCTTTCAGGGGTCCGGGGAGCTGTTTTTT. V gene TRBV5-4 combines with J gene TRBJ2-2, with D perhaps TRBD1 (6 bases). The V gene's germline CDR1 is SGHNT and CDR2 YYREEE (reference sequence). Deletions cut 2 bases from V and 6 bases from J, with 8 bases between. CDR3 length equals 13 residues. Full variable domain (remainder filled in from reference TRBV5-4 and TRBJ2-2): ETGVTQSPTHLIKTRGQQVTLRCSSQSGHNTVSWYQQALGQGPQFIFQYYREEENGRGNFPPRFSGLQFPNYSSELNVNALELDDSALYLCASSFQGSGELFFGEGSRLTVL.